This T cell receptor (beta chain) was captured in a study of T cell responses to AZD1222 COVID-19 vaccine. This table comes from immunoSEQ multiplex PCR, and its TCRdb copy is limited to in-frame clones, with some not included. There are about 150,000 clones in the sample; approximately 88% occur only once, and around 1% lies in the top ten. The CDR3 consists of 15 residues. Germline V gene lookup returns CDR1 LNHDA and CDR2 SQIVND (reference sequence). V lost 5 bases to trimming and J lost 4 bases, with 17 bases between them. Here the sequenced sample was peripheral blood, taken 28 days after the second AZD1222 dose. The V and J genes are TRBV19 and TRBJ1-2, with TRBD1 as a possible D gene (5 bases). The origin of this receptor is an adult who received the AZD1222 COVID-19 vaccine. CDR3 nucleotides: TGTGCCAGTAGTCCTACGGGGACCCTGGGCTATGGCTACACCTTC. Its translation is CASSPTGTLGYGYTF. Full variable domain (remainder filled in from reference TRBV19 and TRBJ1-2): DGGITQSPKYLFRKEGQNVTLSCEQNLNHDAMYWYRQDPGQGLRLIYYSQIVNDFQKGDIAEGYSVSREKKESFPLTVTSAQKNPTAFYLCASSPTGTLGYGYTFGSGTRLTVV.